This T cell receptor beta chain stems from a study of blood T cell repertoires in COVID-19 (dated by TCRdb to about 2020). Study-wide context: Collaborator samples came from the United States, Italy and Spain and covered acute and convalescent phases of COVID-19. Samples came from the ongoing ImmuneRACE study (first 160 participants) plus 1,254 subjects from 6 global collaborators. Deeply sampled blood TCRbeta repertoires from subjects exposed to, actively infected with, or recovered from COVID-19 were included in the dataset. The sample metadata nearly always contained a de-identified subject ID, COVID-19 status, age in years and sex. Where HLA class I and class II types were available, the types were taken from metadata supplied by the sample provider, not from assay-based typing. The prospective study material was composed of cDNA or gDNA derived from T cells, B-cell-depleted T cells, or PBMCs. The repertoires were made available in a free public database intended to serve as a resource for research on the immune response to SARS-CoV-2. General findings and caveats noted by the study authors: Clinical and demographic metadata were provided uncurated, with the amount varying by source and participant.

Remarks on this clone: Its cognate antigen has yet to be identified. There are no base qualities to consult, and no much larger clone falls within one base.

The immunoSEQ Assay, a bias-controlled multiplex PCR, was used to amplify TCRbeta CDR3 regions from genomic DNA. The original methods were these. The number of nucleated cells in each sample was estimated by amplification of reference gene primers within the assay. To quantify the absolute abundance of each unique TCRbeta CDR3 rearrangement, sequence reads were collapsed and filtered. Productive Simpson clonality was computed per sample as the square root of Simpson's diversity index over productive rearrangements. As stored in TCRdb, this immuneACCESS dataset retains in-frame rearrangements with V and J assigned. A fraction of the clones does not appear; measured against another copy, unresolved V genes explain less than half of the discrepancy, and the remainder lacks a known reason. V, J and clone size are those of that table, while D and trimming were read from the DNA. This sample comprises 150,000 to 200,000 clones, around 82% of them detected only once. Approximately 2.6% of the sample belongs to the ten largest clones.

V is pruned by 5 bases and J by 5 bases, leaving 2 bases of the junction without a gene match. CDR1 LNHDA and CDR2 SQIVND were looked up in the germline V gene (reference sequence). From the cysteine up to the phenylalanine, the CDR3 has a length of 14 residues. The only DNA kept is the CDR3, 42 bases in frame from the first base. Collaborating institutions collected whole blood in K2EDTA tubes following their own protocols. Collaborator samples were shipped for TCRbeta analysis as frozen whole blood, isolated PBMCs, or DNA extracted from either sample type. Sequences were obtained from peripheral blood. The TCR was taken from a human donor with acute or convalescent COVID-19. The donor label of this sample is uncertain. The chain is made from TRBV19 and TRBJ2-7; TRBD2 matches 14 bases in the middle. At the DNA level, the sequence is TGTGCCAGTAGTGAGACTAGCGGGGGGGACGAGCAGTACTTC. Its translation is CASSETSGGDEQYF.